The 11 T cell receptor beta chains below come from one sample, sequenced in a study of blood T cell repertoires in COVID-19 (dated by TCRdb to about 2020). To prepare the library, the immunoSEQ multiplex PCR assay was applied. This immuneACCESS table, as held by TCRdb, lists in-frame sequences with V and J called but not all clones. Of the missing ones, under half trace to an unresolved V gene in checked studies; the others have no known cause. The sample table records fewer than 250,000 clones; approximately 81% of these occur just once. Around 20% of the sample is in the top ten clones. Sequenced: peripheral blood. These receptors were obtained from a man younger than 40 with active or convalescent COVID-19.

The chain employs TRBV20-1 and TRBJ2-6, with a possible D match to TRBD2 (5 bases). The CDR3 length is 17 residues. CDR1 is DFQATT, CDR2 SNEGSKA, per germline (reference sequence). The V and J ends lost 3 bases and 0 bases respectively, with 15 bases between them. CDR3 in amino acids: CSASRRGPLSGANVLTF. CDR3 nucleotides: TGCAGTGCTAGTCGGCGCGGGCCCCTCTCTGGGGCCAACGTCCTGACTTTC.

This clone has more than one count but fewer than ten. CDR3 nucleotides: TGTGCCAGCAGCACCGGACAGGACTCAAGTGGCTACACCTTC. Protein: CASSTGQDSSGYTF. The chain recombines TRBV7-2 with TRBJ1-2; 7 bases fit TRBD1. Germline CDR1 reads SGHTA; CDR2 reads FQGNSA. CDR3 length: 14 residues. After removal of 5 bases from V and 7 bases from J, the junction contained 10 bases not matched to a gene.

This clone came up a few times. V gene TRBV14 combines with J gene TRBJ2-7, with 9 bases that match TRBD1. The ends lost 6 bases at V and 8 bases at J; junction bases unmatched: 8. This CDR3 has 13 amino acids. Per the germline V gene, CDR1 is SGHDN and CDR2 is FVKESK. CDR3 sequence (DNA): TGTGCCAGCAGGTCGGGACAGGGACGCAAGCAGTACTTC. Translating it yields CASRSGQGRKQYF.

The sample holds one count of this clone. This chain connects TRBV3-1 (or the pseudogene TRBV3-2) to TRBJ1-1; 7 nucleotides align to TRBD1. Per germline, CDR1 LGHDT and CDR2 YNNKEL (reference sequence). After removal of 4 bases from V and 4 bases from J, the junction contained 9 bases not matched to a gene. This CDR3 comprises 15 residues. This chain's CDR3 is CASSPRGGGGTEAFF. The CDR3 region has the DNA TGTGCCAGCAGCCCCCGTGGAGGGGGCGGCACTGAAGCTTTCTTT.

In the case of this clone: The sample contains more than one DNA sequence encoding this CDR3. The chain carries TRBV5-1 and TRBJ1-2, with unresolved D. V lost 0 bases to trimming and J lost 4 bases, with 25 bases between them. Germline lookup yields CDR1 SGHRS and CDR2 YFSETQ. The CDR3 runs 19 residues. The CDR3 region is CASSLGWTGVRGGGYGYTF. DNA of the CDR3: TGCGCCAGCAGCTTGGGATGGACCGGGGTTCGGGGAGGCGGCTATGGCTACACCTTC.

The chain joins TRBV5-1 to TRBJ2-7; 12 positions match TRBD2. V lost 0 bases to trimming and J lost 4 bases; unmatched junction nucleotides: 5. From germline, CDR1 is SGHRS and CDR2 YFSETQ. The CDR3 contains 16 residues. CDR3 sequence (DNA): TGCGCCAGCAGCTTGGGTGAGACTAGCGGGAGATACGAGCAGTACTTC. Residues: CASSLGETSGRYEQYF.

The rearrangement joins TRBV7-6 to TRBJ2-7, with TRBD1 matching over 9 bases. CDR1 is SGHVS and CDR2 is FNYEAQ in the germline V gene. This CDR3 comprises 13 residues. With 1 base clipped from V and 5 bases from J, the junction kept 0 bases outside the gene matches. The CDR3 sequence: CASSLGQGDEQYF. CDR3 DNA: TGTGCCAGCAGCTTAGGACAGGGGGACGAGCAGTACTTC.

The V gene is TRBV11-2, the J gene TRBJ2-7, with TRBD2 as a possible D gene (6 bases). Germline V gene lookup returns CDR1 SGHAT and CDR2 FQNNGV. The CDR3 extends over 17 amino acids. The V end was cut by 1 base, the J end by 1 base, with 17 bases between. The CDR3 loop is CASSLAFSSAISYEQYF. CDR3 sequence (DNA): TGTGCCAGCAGCTTAGCCTTCTCTAGCGCCATTTCCTACGAGCAGTACTTC.

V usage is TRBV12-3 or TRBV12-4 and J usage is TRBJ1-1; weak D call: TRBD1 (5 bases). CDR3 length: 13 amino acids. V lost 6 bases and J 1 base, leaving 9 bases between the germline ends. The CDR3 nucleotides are TGTGCCAGCAGCGATCAGGGGAACACTGAAGCTTTCTTT. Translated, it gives CASSDQGNTEAFF.

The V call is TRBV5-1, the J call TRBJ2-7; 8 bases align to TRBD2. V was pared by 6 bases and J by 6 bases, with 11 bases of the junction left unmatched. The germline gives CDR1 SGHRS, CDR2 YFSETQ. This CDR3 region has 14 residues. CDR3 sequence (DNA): TGCGCCAGCACGGGGGGGCAGACCCTTCCCGAGCAGTACTTC. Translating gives CASTGGQTLPEQYF.

The chain's CDR3 is CASSRSSGGWDEQFF. The CDR3 DNA is TGTGCCAGCAGCCGGAGTAGCGGGGGGTGGGATGAGCAGTTCTTC. This chain joins TRBV5-4 and TRBJ2-1, with TRBD2 identical over 10 bases. V lost 4 bases, J lost 8 bases, and 9 bases stayed unmatched. Per germline, CDR1 SGHNT and CDR2 YYREEE (reference sequence). The CDR3 sequence is 15 residues long.